Below, one T cell receptor (beta chain) is given with its context. Its specificity is not known. This sample stems from a study of cytomegalovirus exposure and HLA in healthy donors. Study background: Later analysis reported that the approximately 120 validation repertoires shared the platform of the 500 to 750 first-cohort repertoires. Notes on the study in general: In vitro work confirmed that a few CMV-associated chains recognize CMV antigens. The authors enumerated 150 to 200 TCR beta chains as linked to cytomegalovirus. It was reported that the classifier diagnosed cytomegalovirus status with high specificity and sensitivity in both the original and validation cohorts.

The CDR3 spans 17 residues. Losses at the gene ends were 1 base for V and 2 bases for J; bases not matched to a gene: 3. The germline V gene encodes CDR1 SGHTA and CDR2 FQGTGA. Clones were sequenced by immunoSEQ multiplex PCR, and TCRdb holds only the in-frame ones, with some missing. The table has 210,000 or so clones, 88% seen once. Sequenced sample: PBMCs. The TCR sequence derives from a woman between 18 and 29 years old in good health and CMV-seronegative. The chain links TRBV7-3 to TRBJ2-1; 12 bases map to TRBD2. The CDR3 bases are TGTGCCAGCAGCTTAATGTCTAGCGGGAGGGCCTACAATGAGCAGTTCTTC. Protein product: CASSLMSSGRAYNEQFF.